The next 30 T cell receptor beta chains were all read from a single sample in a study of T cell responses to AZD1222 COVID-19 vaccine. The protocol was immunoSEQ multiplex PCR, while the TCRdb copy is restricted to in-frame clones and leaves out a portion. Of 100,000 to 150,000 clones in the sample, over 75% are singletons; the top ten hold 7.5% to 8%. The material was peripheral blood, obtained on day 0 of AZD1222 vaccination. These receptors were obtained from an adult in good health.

The DNA for the CDR3 is TGTGCCAGCAGCGAACACAATGAGCAGTTCTTC. Its translation is CASSEHNEQFF. This chain connects TRBV25-1 to TRBJ2-1; D remains unclear. V shed 6 bases and J shed 5 bases, with 5 bases lying between them. The CDR3 totals 11 residues. Germline CDR1 and CDR2: MGHDK and SYGVNS.

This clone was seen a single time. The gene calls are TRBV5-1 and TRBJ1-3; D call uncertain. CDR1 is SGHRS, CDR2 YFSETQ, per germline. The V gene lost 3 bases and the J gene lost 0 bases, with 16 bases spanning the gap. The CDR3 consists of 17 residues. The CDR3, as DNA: TGCGCCAGCAGCTCCCAAGTTGGCAGGAGCTCTGGAAACACCATATATTTT. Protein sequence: CASSSQVGRSSGNTIYF.

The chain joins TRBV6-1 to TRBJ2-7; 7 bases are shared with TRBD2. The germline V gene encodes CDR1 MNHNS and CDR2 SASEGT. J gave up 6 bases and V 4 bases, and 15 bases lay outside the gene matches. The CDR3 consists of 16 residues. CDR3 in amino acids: CASSVQLAGVFLEQYF. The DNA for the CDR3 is TGTGCCAGCAGTGTACAGCTTGCGGGAGTATTCCTCGAGCAGTACTTC.

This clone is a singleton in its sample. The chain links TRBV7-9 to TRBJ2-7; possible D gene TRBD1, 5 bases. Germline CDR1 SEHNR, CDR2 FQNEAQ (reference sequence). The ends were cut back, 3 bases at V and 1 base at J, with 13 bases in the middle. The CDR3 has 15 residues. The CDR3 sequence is CASSFGPAGSYEQYF. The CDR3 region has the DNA TGTGCCAGCAGCTTCGGACCGGCAGGGTCCTACGAGCAGTACTTC.

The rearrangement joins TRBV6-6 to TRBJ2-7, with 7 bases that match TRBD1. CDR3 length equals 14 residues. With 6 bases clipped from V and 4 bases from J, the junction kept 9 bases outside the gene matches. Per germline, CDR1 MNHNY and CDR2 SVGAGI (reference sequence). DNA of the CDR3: TGTGCCAGCAGACGCCCCGGGACAGATTACGAGCAGTACTTC. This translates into CASRRPGTDYEQYF.

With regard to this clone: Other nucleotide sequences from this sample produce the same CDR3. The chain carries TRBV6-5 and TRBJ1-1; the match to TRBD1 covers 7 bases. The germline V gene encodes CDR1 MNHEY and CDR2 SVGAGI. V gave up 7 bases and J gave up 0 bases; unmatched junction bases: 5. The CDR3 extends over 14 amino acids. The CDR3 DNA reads TGTGCCAGCACAAAACAGGGGATGAACACTGAAGCTTTCTTT. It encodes CASTKQGMNTEAFF.

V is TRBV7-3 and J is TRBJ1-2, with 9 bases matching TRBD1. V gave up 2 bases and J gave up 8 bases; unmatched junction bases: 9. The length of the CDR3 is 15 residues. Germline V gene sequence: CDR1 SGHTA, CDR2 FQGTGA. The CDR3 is CASSLDGTGLRGYTF. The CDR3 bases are TGTGCCAGCAGCTTAGACGGGACAGGGCTGAGGGGCTACACCTTC. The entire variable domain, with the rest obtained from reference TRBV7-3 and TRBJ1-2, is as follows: GAGVSQTPSNKVTEKGKYVELRCDPISGHTALYWYRQSLGQGPEFLIYFQGTGAADDSGLPNDRFFAVRPEGSVSTLKIQRTERGDSAVYLCASSLDGTGLRGYTFGSGTRLTVV.

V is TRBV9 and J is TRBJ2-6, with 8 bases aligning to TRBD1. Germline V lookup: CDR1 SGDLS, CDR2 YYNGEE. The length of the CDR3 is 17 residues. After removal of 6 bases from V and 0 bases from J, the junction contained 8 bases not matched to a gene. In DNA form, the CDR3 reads TGTGCCAGCACCAGGGACAGGCTGCTCTCTGGGGCCAACGTCCTGACTTTC. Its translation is CASTRDRLLSGANVLTF.

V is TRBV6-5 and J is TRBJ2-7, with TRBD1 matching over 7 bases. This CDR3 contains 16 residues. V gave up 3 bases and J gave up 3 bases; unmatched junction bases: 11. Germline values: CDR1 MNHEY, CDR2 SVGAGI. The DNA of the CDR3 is TGTGCCAGCAGTTATAACGCCGGGACAGTTGACTACGAGCAGTACTTC. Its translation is CASSYNAGTVDYEQYF.

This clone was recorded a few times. The CDR3 nucleotides read TGCGCCAGCAGCTTGGTCGGGACGTCCGGTTCACCCCTCCACTTT. It yields the protein CASSLVGTSGSPLHF. The V call is TRBV5-1, the J call TRBJ1-6, with D possibly matching TRBD1 (5 bases). The germline CDR1 and CDR2 sequences are SGHRS and YFSETQ. V was cut by 0 bases and J by 9 bases, with 13 bases left in between. The CDR3 has 15 residues. Supplemented by reference TRBV5-1 and TRBJ1-6, the full variable domain reads KAGVTQTPRYLIKTRGQQVTLSCSPISGHRSVSWYQQTPGQGLQFLFEYFSETQRNKGNFPGRFSGRQFSNSRSEMNVSTLELGDSALYLCASSLVGTSGSPLHFGNGTRLTVT.

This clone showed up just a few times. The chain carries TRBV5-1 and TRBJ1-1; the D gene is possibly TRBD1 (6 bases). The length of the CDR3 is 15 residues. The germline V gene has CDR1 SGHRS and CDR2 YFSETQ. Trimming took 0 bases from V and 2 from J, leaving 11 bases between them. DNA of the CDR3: TGCGCCAGCAGCTTGGCCCTGGGACAAAACACTGAAGCTTTCTTT. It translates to CASSLALGQNTEAFF.

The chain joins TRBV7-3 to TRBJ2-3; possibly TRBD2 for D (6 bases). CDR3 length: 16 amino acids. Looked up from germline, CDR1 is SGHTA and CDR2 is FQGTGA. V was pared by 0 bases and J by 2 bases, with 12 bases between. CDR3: CASSLTGGRDTDTQYF. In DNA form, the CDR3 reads TGTGCCAGCAGCTTAACCGGGGGACGAGACACAGATACGCAGTATTTT.

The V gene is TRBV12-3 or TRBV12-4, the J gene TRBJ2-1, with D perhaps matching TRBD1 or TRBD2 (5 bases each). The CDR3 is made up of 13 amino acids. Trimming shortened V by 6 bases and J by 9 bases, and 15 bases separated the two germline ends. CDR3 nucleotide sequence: TGTGCCAGCAGCCCGGGACGTAGTGGTGAGCAGTTCTTC. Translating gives CASSPGRSGEQFF.

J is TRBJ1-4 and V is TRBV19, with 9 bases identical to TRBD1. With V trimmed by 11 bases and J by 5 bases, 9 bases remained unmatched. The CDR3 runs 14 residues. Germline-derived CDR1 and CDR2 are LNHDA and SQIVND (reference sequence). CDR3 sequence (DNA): TGTGCCTGCCGTATGGGACAGGGAAATGAAAAACTGTTTTTT. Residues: CACRMGQGNEKLFF.

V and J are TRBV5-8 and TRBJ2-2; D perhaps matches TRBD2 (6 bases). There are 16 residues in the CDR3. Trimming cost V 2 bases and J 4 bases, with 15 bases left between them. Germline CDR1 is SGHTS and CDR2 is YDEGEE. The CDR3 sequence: CASSFSQGLITGELFF. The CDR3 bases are TGTGCCAGCAGCTTTAGTCAGGGACTGATCACCGGGGAGCTGTTTTTT. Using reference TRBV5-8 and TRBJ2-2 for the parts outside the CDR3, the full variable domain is EAGVTQSPTHLIKTRGQQATLRCSPISGHTSVYWYQQALGLGLQFLLWYDEGEERNRGNFPPRFSGRQFPNYSSELNVNALELEDSALYLCASSFSQGLITGELFFGEGSRLTVL.

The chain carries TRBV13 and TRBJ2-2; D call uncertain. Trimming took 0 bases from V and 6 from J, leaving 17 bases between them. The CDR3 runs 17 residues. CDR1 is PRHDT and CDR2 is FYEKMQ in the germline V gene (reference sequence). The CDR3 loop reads CASSLGLGMVMAGELFF. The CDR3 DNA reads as TGTGCCAGCAGCTTAGGCTTGGGCATGGTGATGGCCGGGGAGCTGTTTTTT.

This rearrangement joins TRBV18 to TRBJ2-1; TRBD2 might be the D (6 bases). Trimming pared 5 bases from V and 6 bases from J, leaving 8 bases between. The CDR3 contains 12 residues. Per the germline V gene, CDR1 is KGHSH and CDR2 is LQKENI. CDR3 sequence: CASSTTSNEQFF. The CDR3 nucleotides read TGTGCCAGCTCAACGACTAGCAATGAGCAGTTCTTC.

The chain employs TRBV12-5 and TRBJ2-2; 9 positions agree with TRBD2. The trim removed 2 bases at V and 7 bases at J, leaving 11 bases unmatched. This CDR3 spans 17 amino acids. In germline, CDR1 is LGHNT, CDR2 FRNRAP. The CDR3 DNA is TGTGCTAGTGGTTTGTCAGGACTAGCGAGCAACGGCGGGGAGCTGTTTTTT. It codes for CASGLSGLASNGGELFF. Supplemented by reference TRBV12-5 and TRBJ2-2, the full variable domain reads DARVTQTPRHKVTEMGQEVTMRCQPILGHNTVFWYRQTMMQGLELLAYFRNRAPLDDSGMPKDRFSAEMPDATLATLKIQPSEPRDSAVYFCASGLSGLASNGGELFFGEGSRLTVL.

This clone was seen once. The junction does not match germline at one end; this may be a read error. CDR3 residues: CASSLEGGKNIQYF. The DNA for the CDR3 is TGCGCCAGCAGTTTGGAGGGCGGCAAAAACATTCAGTACTTC. V usage is TRBV5-1 and J usage is TRBJ2-4, with D maybe TRBD2 (6 bases). The germline V gene has CDR1 SGHRS and CDR2 YFSETQ. The CDR3 runs 14 residues.

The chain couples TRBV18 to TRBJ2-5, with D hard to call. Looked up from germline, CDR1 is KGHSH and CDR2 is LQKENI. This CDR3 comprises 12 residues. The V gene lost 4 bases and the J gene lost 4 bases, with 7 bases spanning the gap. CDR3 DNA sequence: TGTGCCAGCTCACAGGGAAGAGAGACCCAGTACTTC. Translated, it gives CASSQGRETQYF.

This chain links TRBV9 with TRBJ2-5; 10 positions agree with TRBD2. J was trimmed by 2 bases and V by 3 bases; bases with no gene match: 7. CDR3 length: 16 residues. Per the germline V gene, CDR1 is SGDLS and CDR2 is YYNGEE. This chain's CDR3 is CASSGKTSGLQETQYF. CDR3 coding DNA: TGTGCCAGCAGCGGGAAGACTAGCGGGTTACAAGAGACCCAGTACTTC.

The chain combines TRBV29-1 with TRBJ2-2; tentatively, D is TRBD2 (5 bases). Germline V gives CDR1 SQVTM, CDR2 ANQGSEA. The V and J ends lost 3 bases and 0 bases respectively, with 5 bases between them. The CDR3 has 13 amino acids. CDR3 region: CSVETTNTGELFF. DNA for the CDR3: TGCAGCGTTGAGACTACGAACACCGGGGAGCTGTTTTTT.

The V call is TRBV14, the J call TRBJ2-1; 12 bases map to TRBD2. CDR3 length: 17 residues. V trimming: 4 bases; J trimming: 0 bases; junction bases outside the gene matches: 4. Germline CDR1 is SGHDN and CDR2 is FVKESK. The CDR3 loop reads CASSLRLAGASYNEQFF. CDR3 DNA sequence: TGTGCCAGCAGCCTGAGACTAGCGGGGGCCTCCTACAATGAGCAGTTCTTC.

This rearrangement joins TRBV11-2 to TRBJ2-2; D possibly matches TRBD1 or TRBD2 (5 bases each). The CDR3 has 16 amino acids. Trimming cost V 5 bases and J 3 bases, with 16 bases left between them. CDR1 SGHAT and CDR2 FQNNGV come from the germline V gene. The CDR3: CASSVGRSFHTGELFF. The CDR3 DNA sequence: TGTGCCAGCAGCGTGGGACGGAGCTTCCACACCGGGGAGCTGTTTTTT.

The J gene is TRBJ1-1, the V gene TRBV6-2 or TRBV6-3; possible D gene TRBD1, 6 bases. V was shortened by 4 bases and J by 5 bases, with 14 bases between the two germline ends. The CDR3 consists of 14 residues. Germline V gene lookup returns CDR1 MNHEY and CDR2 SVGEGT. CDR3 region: CASSSDGGWTEAFF. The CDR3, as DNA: TGTGCCAGCAGTTCCGACGGGGGCTGGACTGAAGCTTTCTTT.

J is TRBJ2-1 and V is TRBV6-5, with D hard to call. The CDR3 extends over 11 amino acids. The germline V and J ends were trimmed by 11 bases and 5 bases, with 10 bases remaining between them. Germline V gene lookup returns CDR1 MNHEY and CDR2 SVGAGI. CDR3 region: CAVQSHNEQFF. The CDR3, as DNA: TGTGCCGTACAGAGCCACAATGAGCAGTTCTTC.

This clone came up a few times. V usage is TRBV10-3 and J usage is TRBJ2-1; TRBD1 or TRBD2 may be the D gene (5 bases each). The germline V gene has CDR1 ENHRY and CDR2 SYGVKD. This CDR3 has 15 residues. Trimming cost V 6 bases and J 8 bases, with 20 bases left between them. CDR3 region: CAIRDGDRDGDEQFF. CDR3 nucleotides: TGTGCCATCAGGGACGGGGACCGTGATGGCGATGAGCAGTTCTTC.

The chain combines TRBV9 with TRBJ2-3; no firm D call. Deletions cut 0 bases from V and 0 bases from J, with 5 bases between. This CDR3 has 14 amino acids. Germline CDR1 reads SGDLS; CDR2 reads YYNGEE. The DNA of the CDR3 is TGTGCCAGCAGCGTAGGCCAGAGCACAGATACGCAGTATTTT. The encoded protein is CASSVGQSTDTQYF.

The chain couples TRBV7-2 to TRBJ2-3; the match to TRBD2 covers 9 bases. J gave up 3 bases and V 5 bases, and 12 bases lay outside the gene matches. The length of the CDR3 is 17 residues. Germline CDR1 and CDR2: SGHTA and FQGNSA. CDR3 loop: CASSPSNLAGRTDTQYF. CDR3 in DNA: TGTGCCAGCAGCCCCTCGAATCTAGCGGGGAGAACAGATACGCAGTATTTT.

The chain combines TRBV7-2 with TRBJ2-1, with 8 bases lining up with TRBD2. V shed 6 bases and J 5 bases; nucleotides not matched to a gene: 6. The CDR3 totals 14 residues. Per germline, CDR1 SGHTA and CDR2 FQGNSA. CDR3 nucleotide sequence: TGTGCCAGCAGAAGCGGGAGTCTCAACAATGAGCAGTTCTTC. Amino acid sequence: CASRSGSLNNEQFF.